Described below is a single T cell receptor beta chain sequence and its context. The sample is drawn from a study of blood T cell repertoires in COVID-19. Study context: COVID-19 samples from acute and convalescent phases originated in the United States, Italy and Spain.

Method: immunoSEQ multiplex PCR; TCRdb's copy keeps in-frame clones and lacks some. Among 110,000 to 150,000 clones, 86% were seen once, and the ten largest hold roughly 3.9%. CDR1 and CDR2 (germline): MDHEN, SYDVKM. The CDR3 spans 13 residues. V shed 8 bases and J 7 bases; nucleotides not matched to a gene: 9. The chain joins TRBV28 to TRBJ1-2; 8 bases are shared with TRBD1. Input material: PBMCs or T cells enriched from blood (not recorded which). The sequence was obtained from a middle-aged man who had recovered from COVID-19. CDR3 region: CASCDRGTGGYTF. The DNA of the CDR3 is TGTGCCAGCTGTGACAGGGGAACAGGTGGCTACACCTTC.